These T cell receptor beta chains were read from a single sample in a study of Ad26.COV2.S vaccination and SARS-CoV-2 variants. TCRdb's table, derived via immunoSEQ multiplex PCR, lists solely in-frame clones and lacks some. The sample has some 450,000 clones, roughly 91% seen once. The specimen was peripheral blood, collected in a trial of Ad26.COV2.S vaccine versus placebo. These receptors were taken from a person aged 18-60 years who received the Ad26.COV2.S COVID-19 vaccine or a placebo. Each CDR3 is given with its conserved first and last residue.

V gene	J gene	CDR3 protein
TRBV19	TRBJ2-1	CASSIESPGRYDNEQFF
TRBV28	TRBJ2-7	CASSFHQREVPYEQYF
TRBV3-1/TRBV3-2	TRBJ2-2	CASSRGLAGPTGELFF
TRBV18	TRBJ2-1	CASSLGGGFDEQFF
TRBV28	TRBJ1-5	CASSLGAGKGVRPQHF
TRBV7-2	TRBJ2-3	CASSLARPGETDTQYF
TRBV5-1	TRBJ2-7	CASSLAVSYEQYF
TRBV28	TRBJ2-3	CASSPARGKWTDTDTQYF
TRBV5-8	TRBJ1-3	CASRVIRSGNTIYF
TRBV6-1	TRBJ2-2	CASSEPLNTGELFF
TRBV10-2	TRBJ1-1	CASSESGGPANTEAFF
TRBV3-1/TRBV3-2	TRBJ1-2	CASSQEGGRLYGYTF
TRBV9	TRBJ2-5	CASSDGTAQETQYF
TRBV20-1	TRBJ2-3	CSASLDTQYF
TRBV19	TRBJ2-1	CASSISISSYNEQFF
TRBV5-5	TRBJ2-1	CASSRGRDEQFF
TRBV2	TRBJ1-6	CASRSPGGGSSPLHF
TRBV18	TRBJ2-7	CASSPKPSPGHTPYEQYF
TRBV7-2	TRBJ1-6	CASSGGTGGSSPLHF
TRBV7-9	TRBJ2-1	CASRRNSGSGNEQFF
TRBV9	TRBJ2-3	CASSSGLAGAATDTQYF
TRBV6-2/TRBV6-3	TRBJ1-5	CASSPPDKGNQPQHF
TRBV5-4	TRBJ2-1	CASSNRDGYNEQFF
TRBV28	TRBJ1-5	CASSLGDRAGQPQHF
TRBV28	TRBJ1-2	CATQPTDYGYTF
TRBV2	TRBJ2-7	CASASGRTYEQYF
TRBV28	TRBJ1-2	CASSLITGAGYTF
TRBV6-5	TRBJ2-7	CASVSSGSAYEQYF
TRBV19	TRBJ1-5	CASMGHNSNQPQHF
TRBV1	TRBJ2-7	CTSSTPGTGGVEQYF
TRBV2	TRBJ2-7	CASSEYGTTYEQYF
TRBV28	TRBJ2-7	CASSTWDGRGEQYF
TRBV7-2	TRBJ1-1	CASSPRTAMNTEAFF
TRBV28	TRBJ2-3	CASSLWGTSGRESADTQYF
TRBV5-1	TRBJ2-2	CASSLTSTGELFF
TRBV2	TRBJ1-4	CASSATDNEKLFF
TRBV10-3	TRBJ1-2	CAIREPSGREGYTF
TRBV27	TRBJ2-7	CASRDFSLNEQYF
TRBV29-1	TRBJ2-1	CSVEGLGAEGSYNEQFF
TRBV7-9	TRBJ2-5	CASSYGQIQETQYF
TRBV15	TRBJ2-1	CATSRVRTSGRGPYNEQFF
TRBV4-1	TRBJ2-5	CASSQQGRETQYF
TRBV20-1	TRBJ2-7	CSASGGLLSSYEQYF
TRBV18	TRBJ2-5	CASSPQQAQETQYF
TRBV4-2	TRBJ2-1	CASSQTSGTGSNNEQFF
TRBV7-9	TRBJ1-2	CASSDGTGIPGGYTF
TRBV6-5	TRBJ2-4	CASSLGDSLKNIQYF
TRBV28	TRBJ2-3	CASSWGGTHTDTQYF
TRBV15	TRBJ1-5	CATSRTAGSGQPQHF
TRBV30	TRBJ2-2	CAQSPSSRANTGELFF
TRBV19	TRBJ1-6	CASNSEGSYNSPLHF
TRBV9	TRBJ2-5	CASSVEASKETQYF
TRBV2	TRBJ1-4	CASKRGNEKLFF
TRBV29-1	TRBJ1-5	CSVKSGLNQPQHF
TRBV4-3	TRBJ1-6	CASSQDNQGFNSPLHF